This T cell receptor beta chain was observed in a study of CD8 T cells in Susac syndrome. Germline loops: CDR1 MDHEN, CDR2 SYDVKM. Losses at the gene ends were 7 bases for V and 2 bases for J; bases not matched to a gene: 8. The CDR3 runs 14 residues. Sequencing of TCR beta was carried out in blood CD8+ and CD4+ T cells. cDNA came from around 0.5 to 1 ug RNA primed by random hexamers. TCRdb independently ran MiXCR on the immunoSEQ multiplex PCR reads; one entry per CDR3 protein. The sample has 100,000 to 150,000 distinct CDR3 sequences; roughly 80% are singletons. The chain has TRBV28 and TRBJ2-7; TRBD2 agrees at 7 bases. The TCR comes from a human donor with multiple sclerosis. Source material: CD8+ T cells from PBMCs. The CDR3 coding sequence is TGTGCCAGCACCGAGGGCGGGGGTGCCTACGAGCAGTACTTC. This gives the protein CASTEGGGAYEQYF.